This entry lists 4 T cell receptor beta chains sequenced from one sample in a study of T cell responses to AZD1222 COVID-19 vaccine. Sequencing used immunoSEQ multiplex PCR; TCRdb keeps in-frame clones, though not all of them. The data show some 150,000 clones, with roughly 88% seen just once and roughly 2% held by the top ten. Sequenced material: peripheral blood, taken on day 0 of AZD1222 vaccination. The receptors were gathered from an adult in good health.

V usage is TRBV7-2 and J usage is TRBJ1-2, with 8 bases lining up with TRBD1. The J segment lost 8 bases and the V segment lost 5 bases, leaving 10 bases of the junction unmatched. This CDR3 is 14 amino acids long. Per germline, CDR1 SGHTA and CDR2 FQGNSA. CDR3 in amino acids: CASSQMTGVGGYTF. CDR3 nucleotide sequence: TGTGCCAGCAGCCAAATGACAGGGGTGGGCGGCTACACCTTC.

Only one count was recorded for this clone. This rearrangement joins TRBV4-3 to TRBJ2-7, with D perhaps matching TRBD1 or TRBD2 (5 bases each). The CDR3 is made up of 16 amino acids. Trimming cost V 0 bases and J 3 bases, with 15 bases left between them. The germline CDR1 and CDR2 sequences are LGHNA and YSLEER. DNA of the CDR3: TGCGCCAGCAGCCAAGATATCGAGAGGGGAAACTACGAGCAGTACTTC. It codes for CASSQDIERGNYEQYF.

This clone was seen only once. The chain recombines TRBV29-1 with TRBJ2-7; D tentatively fits TRBD1 or TRBD2 (5 bases each). Trimming took off 4 bases at V and 3 bases at J, with 10 bases between the two ends. Looked up from germline, CDR1 is SQVTM and CDR2 is ANQGSEA. The CDR3 is made up of 12 amino acids. The CDR3 coding sequence is TGCAGCGTTGCTTCTGGGGGCTACGAGCAGTACTTC. Translating it yields CSVASGGYEQYF.

This chain links TRBV6-5 with TRBJ2-2; D is perhaps TRBD2 (6 bases). CDR1 MNHEY and CDR2 SVGAGI come from the germline V gene. The CDR3 length is 13 residues. V was trimmed by 8 bases and J by 3 bases, leaving 10 bases between them. CDR3 sequence: CASGTGDTGELFF. CDR3 nucleotide sequence: TGTGCCAGCGGAACGGGGGACACCGGGGAGCTGTTTTTT.